Following are 14 T cell receptor beta chains from one sample sequenced in a study of blood T cells in healthy people across ages (dated by TCRdb to between 2015 and 2017). Receptors were amplified or captured by 5' RACE. The listed sequencing device is Illumina HiSeq 2500. A second PCR of about 6 to 12 cycles was run with a J-beta primer mix and a sample-barcoded 5' primer. TCRdb trimmed public reads at Q25 via fastp, called clones via MiXCR and kept in-frame beta chains. Merged by CDR3 protein, the rows form single entries marked with the most common genes and DNA. The table for this sample lists about 760,000 distinct CDR3 sequences; 25% of them were counted only once. 9% to 9.5% of the sample is held by the ten biggest clonotypes. These data also featured in a second study, about T cells of mothers and their children.

The specimen was blood. These receptors were taken from a boy aged 10-17 years in good health.

Of note for this clonotype: Compared with germline, one end of the junction differs, possibly owing to a read error. This chain uses TRBV20-1 with TRBJ1-2, with 8 bases that match TRBD1. The CDR3 sequence is 15 residues long. Germline CDR1 and CDR2: DFQATT and SNEGSKA (reference sequence). The CDR3 sequence is CSARDPQGAKIGYTF. The DNA of the CDR3 is TGTAGTGCTAGAGACCCTCAGGGGGCGAAGATTGGCTACACCTTC.

The chain joins TRBV12-3 or TRBV12-4 to TRBJ2-5; 9 positions agree with TRBD2. The J call could be wrong; TRBJ2-1 is a better fit for the DNA end. This CDR3 is 14 amino acids long. The CDR3 loop reads CASSLVGLAGEQFF. As DNA, the CDR3 is TGTGCCAGCAGTTTAGTGGGACTAGCTGGAGAGCAGTTCTTC.

J is TRBJ2-1 and V is TRBV24-1, with no clear D. Per the germline V gene, CDR1 is KGHDR and CDR2 is SFDVKD. The CDR3 sequence is 13 residues long. V lost 3 bases and J lost 10, with 12 bases in between. The CDR3 bases are TGTGCCACCAGTGATCCAAACCCTCGGGAGCAGTTCTTC. Translated: CATSDPNPREQFF.

This clonotype was detected a few times. The chain uses TRBV29-1 and TRBJ1-2; 7 bases are a match to TRBD1. Germline CDR1 and CDR2: SQVTM and ANQGSEA. The CDR3 loop spans 12 amino acids. J lost 4 bases, V lost 7 bases, and 6 bases had no gene match. CDR3 loop: CSADREVYGYTF. DNA for the CDR3: TGCAGCGCTGACAGGGAGGTCTATGGCTACACCTTC.

The chain recombines TRBV10-3 with TRBJ1-4; D not certain. Germline CDR1 is ENHRY and CDR2 is SYGVKD. The CDR3 runs to 14 residues. The V gene lost 10 bases and the J gene lost 8 bases, with 20 bases spanning the gap. The chain's CDR3 is CATTREGRREKLFF. CDR3 nucleotide sequence: TGTGCCACAACGCGCGAGGGTCGCCGAGAAAAACTGTTTTTT.

This clonotype was seen a handful of times. V gene TRBV7-9 combines with J gene TRBJ1-2; 9 bases align to TRBD1. The V segment lost 6 bases and the J segment 1 base; nucleotides outside the gene matches: 6. The CDR3 runs 15 residues. Germline loops: CDR1 SEHNR, CDR2 FQNEAQ (reference sequence). CDR3 sequence reads: CASRGQGPVNYGYTF. The CDR3 nucleotides read TGTGCCAGCAGAGGACAGGGGCCCGTTAACTATGGCTACACCTTC.

Only a few counts were recorded for this clonotype. The chain uses TRBV7-2 and TRBJ1-2; D unclear. Germline V gene lookup returns CDR1 SGHTA and CDR2 FQGNSA. V was clipped by 5 bases and J by 10 bases, with 11 bases between them. CDR3 length equals 11 residues. The CDR3 nucleotides are TGTGCCAGCAGCCTACATGGGGTCTACACCTTC. It yields the protein CASSLHGVYTF.

This clonotype was counted only a few times. The chain joins TRBV12-3 or TRBV12-4 to TRBJ1-3; TRBD1 matches at 7 bases. Unmatched junction bases numbered 8, after V lost 3 bases and J lost 0 bases. The CDR3 consists of 17 residues. This CDR3 reads CASSFRPGQSSGNTIYF. In DNA form, the CDR3 reads TGTGCCAGCAGTTTCAGACCGGGACAGAGCTCTGGAAACACCATATATTTT.

This clonotype turned up a few times. This chain's CDR3 is CASSLEPTFFGNTIYF. Written as DNA, the CDR3 is TGTGCCAGCAGCTTAGAACCAACCTTCTTTGGAAACACCATATATTTT. The chain employs TRBV7-2 and TRBJ1-3; D remains unclear. Trimming removed 1 base at V and 3 bases at J, with 13 bases between. This CDR3 is 16 amino acids long. The germline V gene has CDR1 SGHTA and CDR2 FQGNSA.

With regard to this clonotype: At one end, the junction sequence differs from germline, possibly due to a read error. The V gene is TRBV3-1, the J gene TRBJ2-5, with D tentatively TRBD2 (6 bases). The CDR3 spans 16 residues. Germline V CDR1 and CDR2: LGHDT, YNNKEL (reference sequence). This CDR3 is CASSQEWSSGNNEPFF. CDR3 nucleotide sequence: TGTGCCAGCAGCCAAGAGTGGAGTAGCGGCAACAATGAGCCGTTCTTC.

The chain employs TRBV18 and TRBJ2-5; no definite D call. The DNA end favors TRBJ2-1, so the J call may be wrong. CDR1 and CDR2 (germline): KGHSH, LQKENI. CDR3 length: 13 amino acids. Here the CDR3 reads CASSPQPYNEQFF. The CDR3 DNA is TGTGCCAGCTCACCCCAACCGTACAATGAGCAGTTCTTC.

This clonotype was observed a few times. The rearrangement links TRBV7-3 to TRBJ2-3; 11 nucleotides line up with TRBD2. Germline V lookup: CDR1 SGHTA, CDR2 FQGTGA. The junction had 14 bases not matched to a gene; V was cut back by 5 bases and J by 1 base. The CDR3 runs to 19 residues. The CDR3 here is CASSPLQASGGSGTDTQYF. Written as DNA, the CDR3 is TGTGCCAGCAGCCCACTCCAGGCTAGCGGGGGGTCGGGCACAGATACGCAGTATTTT.

This clonotype was counted between two and nine times. V usage is TRBV4-1 and J usage is TRBJ2-5; possible D gene TRBD2, 7 bases. The CDR3 consists of 17 residues. Germline V gene data show CDR1 as MGHRA and CDR2 as YSYEKL. V shed 1 base and J shed 5 bases, with 20 bases lying between them. The CDR3 nucleotides are TGCGCCAGCAGCCAAGTCAGCAAGAGGGGGGGCCCGGAGACCCAGTACTTC. Its protein is CASSQVSKRGGPETQYF.

V and J are TRBV21-1 and TRBJ2-5; the table's D call of TRBD1 was not tested on the DNA. TRBV21-1 corresponds to a pseudogene. This CDR3 is 11 amino acids long. The CDR3, as DNA: TGTGCCAGCCCTACAGGGGGCGAGCAGCACTTC. This sequence encodes CASPTGGEQHF.